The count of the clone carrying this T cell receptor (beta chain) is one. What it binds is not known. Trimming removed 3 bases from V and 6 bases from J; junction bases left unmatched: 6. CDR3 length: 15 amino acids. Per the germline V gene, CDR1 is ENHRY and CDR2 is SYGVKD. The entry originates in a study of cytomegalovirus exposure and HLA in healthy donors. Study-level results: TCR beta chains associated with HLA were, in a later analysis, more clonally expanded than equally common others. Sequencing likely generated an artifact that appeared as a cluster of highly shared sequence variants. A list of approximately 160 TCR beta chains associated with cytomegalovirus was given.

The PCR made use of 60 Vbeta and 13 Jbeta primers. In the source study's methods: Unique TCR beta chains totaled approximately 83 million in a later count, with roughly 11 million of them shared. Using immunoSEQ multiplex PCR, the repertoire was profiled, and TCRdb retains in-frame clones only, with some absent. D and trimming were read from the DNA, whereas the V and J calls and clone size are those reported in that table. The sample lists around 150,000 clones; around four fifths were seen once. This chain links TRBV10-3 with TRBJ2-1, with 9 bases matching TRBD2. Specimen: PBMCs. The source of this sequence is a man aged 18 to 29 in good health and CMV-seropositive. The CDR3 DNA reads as TGTGCCATCAGTGATCAGGCTAGCGGGATCAATGAGCAGTTCTTC. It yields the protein CAISDQASGINEQFF.